The clone carrying this T cell receptor beta chain was seen more than once but under ten times. The antigen remains unidentified. Germline and junction disagree at one end, which may indicate a read error. Each TRB amplification used roughly 250-550 ng of genomic DNA from blood. BIOMED2 TRB-A/B primer pools were used in multiplex TRB PCR. TCRdb independently ran MiXCR on the multiplex PCR reads; one entry per CDR3 protein. Of about 23,000 distinct CDR3 sequences listed, just under 30% are singletons. CDR3 length equals 15 residues. In germline, CDR1 is SGHTA, CDR2 FQGNSA. These data come from a study of T and B cells in COVID-19 patients. The wider study: Most recovered patients had mild to moderate COVID-19 treated as outpatients. Findings and caveats of the study: Sorted SARS-CoV-2-responsive or tetramer+ T cells and CD4+, regulatory and CD8+ subsets were not yet sequenced. The recovered cohort had thousands of exclusive TCR clusters, including just over 30 low generation probability clusters. Patients with COVID-19 reportedly showed strongly skewed T cell receptor beta variable and joining gene usage.

The chain uses TRBV7-2 and TRBJ2-7, with TRBD2 matching 9 bases. The TCR comes from a human donor who had recovered from COVID-19. Sequenced sample: blood. The CDR3: CASSLRSGTSYEQYF. CDR3 DNA sequence: TGTGCCAGCAGCCTAAGATCCGGGACTAGCTACGAGCAGTACTTT.